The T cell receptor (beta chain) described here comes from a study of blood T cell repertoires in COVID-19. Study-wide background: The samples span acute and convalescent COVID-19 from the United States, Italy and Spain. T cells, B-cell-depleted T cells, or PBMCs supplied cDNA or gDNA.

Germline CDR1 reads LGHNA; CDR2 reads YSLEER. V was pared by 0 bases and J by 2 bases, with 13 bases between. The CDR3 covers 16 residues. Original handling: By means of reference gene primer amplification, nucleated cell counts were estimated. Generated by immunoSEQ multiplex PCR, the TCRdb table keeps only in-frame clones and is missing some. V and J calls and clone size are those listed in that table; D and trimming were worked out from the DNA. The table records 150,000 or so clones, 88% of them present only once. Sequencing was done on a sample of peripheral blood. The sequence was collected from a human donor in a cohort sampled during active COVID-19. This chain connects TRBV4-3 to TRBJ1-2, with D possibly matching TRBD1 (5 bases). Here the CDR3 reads CASSQDLAPGNYGYTF. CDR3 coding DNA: TGCGCCAGCAGCCAAGATTTAGCTCCAGGGAACTATGGCTACACCTTC.